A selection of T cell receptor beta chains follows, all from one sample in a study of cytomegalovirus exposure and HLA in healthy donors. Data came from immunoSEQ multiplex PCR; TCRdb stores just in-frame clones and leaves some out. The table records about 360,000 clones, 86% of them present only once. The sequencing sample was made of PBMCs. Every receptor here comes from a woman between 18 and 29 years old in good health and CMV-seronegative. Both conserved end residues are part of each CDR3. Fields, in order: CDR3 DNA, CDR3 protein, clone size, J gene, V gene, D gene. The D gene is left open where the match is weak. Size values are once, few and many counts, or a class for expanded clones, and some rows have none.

CDR3nt: TGTGCCAGTAGTTTTATTGCGCCAGATACGCAGTATTTT
CDR3aa: CASSFIAPDTQYF
abundance: .
j_gene: TRBJ2-3
v_gene: TRBV19
d_gene: .

CDR3nt: TGTGCCAGCAGCTCCGGGACTAGCGGGATTAATGAGCAGTTCTTC
CDR3aa: CASSSGTSGINEQFF
abundance: .
j_gene: TRBJ2-1
v_gene: TRBV7-9
d_gene: TRBD2

CDR3nt: TGTGCCAGCAGTTGGGACAGGGGCTACGAGCAGTACTTC
CDR3aa: CASSWDRGYEQYF
abundance: few
j_gene: TRBJ2-7
v_gene: TRBV27
d_gene: TRBD1

CDR3nt: TGTGCCAGCAGCCACGGGGGGGTTGGGCAGTTCTTC
CDR3aa: CASSHGGVGQFF
abundance: .
j_gene: TRBJ2-1
v_gene: TRBV11-2
d_gene: TRBD2

CDR3nt: TGTGCCTGGAGCGGTCGTACAGGAGTAAGCGCGAAGACCCAGTACTTC
CDR3aa: CAWSGRTGVSAKTQYF
abundance: .
j_gene: TRBJ2-5
v_gene: TRBV30
d_gene: .

CDR3nt: TGTGCCAGCAGCGTAGGCCGGGACTTCAGGGGGGCTGAAGCTTTCTTT
CDR3aa: CASSVGRDFRGAEAFF
abundance: .
j_gene: TRBJ1-1
v_gene: TRBV9
d_gene: TRBD1

CDR3nt: TGTGCCAGCAGCTTAACCGGGACAGCGAACACTGAAGCTTTCTTT
CDR3aa: CASSLTGTANTEAFF
abundance: .
j_gene: TRBJ1-1
v_gene: TRBV7-6
d_gene: TRBD1

CDR3nt: TGCGCCAGCAGCCCCGGGGGGGCCCGGATCACTGAAGCTTTCTTT
CDR3aa: CASSPGGARITEAFF
abundance: .
j_gene: TRBJ1-1
v_gene: TRBV4-1
d_gene: .

CDR3nt: TGTGCCAGCACATCCCGGGACAAACTCTACGAGCAGTACTTC
CDR3aa: CASTSRDKLYEQYF
abundance: .
j_gene: TRBJ2-7
v_gene: TRBV6-5
d_gene: .

CDR3nt: TGCGCCAGCAGCTTGGGCTCGAGGGACACCGGGTACGAGCAGTACTTC
CDR3aa: CASSLGSRDTGYEQYF
abundance: .
j_gene: TRBJ2-7
v_gene: TRBV5-1
d_gene: .

CDR3nt: TGTGCCAGCAGCGTAGGCGGGCAGGGGGGACAGACTAATGAAAAACTGTTTTTT
CDR3aa: CASSVGGQGGQTNEKLFF
abundance: .
j_gene: TRBJ1-4
v_gene: TRBV9
d_gene: TRBD1

CDR3nt: TGTGCCAGCAGCCCACACAGGGGGCGCGCAGATACGCAGTATTTT
CDR3aa: CASSPHRGRADTQYF
abundance: .
j_gene: TRBJ2-3
v_gene: TRBV7-8
d_gene: TRBD1

CDR3nt: TGCAGCGTCTGGACTGACTCTGGAAACACCATATATTTT
CDR3aa: CSVWTDSGNTIYF
abundance: .
j_gene: TRBJ1-3
v_gene: TRBV29-1
d_gene: .

CDR3nt: TGTGCCACCCGCCCACAGGCTGGGCGTGGCTACACCTTC
CDR3aa: CATRPQAGRGYTF
abundance: .
j_gene: TRBJ1-2
v_gene: TRBV10-3
d_gene: .

CDR3nt: TGTGCCAGCAGACAGACAGCCGCCTCGCCTGGCTACACCTTC
CDR3aa: CASRQTAASPGYTF
abundance: .
j_gene: TRBJ1-2
v_gene: TRBV6-1
d_gene: .

CDR3nt: TGTGCCAGCAGCGCGGGACAGGGAGGGACTGAAGCTTTCTTT
CDR3aa: CASSAGQGGTEAFF
abundance: .
j_gene: TRBJ1-1
v_gene: TRBV9
d_gene: TRBD1

CDR3nt: TGTGCCACTCAGCTAGGGACTCGCTCCTACGAGCAGTACTTC
CDR3aa: CATQLGTRSYEQYF
abundance: .
j_gene: TRBJ2-7
v_gene: TRBV10-3
d_gene: .

CDR3nt: TGCGCCAGCAGCTTGGGGGACAGGAGCTCCTATAATTCACCCCTCCACTTT
CDR3aa: CASSLGDRSSYNSPLHF
abundance: .
j_gene: TRBJ1-6
v_gene: TRBV5-1
d_gene: TRBD1

CDR3nt: TGTGCCAGCAGCGGGACTGCGTCGGAGCAGTACTTC
CDR3aa: CASSGTASEQYF
abundance: .
j_gene: TRBJ2-7
v_gene: TRBV7-9
d_gene: .

CDR3nt: TGTGCCAGCAGTCCGAGACAGGTTATGAACACTGAAGCTTTCTTT
CDR3aa: CASSPRQVMNTEAFF
abundance: .
j_gene: TRBJ1-1
v_gene: TRBV27
d_gene: .

CDR3nt: TGTGCCAGCAGCTTAAACCCCGGGACTAGCGGGACCCCAGATACGCAGTATTTT
CDR3aa: CASSLNPGTSGTPDTQYF
abundance: .
j_gene: TRBJ2-3
v_gene: TRBV7-3
d_gene: TRBD2

CDR3nt: TGTGCCAGCAGTGACAGGCGGGGTTCTTCCTCTGGAAACACCATATATTTT
CDR3aa: CASSDRRGSSSGNTIYF
abundance: .
j_gene: TRBJ1-3
v_gene: TRBV6-1
d_gene: .

CDR3nt: TGTGCCAGTAGTATGAGGGGGCTTGAAGGGCTCAACGAGCAGTACTTC
CDR3aa: CASSMRGLEGLNEQYF
abundance: .
j_gene: TRBJ2-7
v_gene: TRBV19
d_gene: TRBD1

CDR3nt: TGCGCCAGCAGCTTGGGGGACAGAGCTCGCCCGGAGTTAACTAATGAAAAACTGTTTTTT
CDR3aa: CASSLGDRARPELTNEKLFF
abundance: .
j_gene: TRBJ1-4
v_gene: TRBV5-1
d_gene: TRBD1

CDR3nt: TGTGCCAGCAGTGAAGTGTTGGGCGGGGGGCAAGAGACCCAGTACTTC
CDR3aa: CASSEVLGGGQETQYF
abundance: .
j_gene: TRBJ2-5
v_gene: TRBV6-1
d_gene: TRBD2

CDR3nt: TGTGCCAGCAGTGGGGGACAGGGGGGGAGCAATCAGCCCCAGCATTTT
CDR3aa: CASSGGQGGSNQPQHF
abundance: .
j_gene: TRBJ1-5
v_gene: TRBV2
d_gene: TRBD1

CDR3nt: TGCGCCAGCAGCCTCCGAGAGCTAGCGGGGGGTCCAGATACGCAGTATTTT
CDR3aa: CASSLRELAGGPDTQYF
abundance: .
j_gene: TRBJ2-3
v_gene: TRBV5-1
d_gene: TRBD2

CDR3nt: TGTGCCAGCAGCCCTAGCGGGGGTAGAACAGATACGCAGTATTTT
CDR3aa: CASSPSGGRTDTQYF
abundance: .
j_gene: TRBJ2-3
v_gene: TRBV6-5
d_gene: TRBD2

CDR3nt: TGTGCCAGCACCCCGAACCTAGCGGGGGGCTACGAGCAGTACTTC
CDR3aa: CASTPNLAGGYEQYF
abundance: .
j_gene: TRBJ2-7
v_gene: TRBV28
d_gene: TRBD2

CDR3nt: TGCGCCAGCAGCCAGAGCCAGGACCTGACAGGATTGGAGCAGTTCTTC
CDR3aa: CASSQSQDLTGLEQFF
abundance: .
j_gene: TRBJ2-1
v_gene: TRBV4-1
d_gene: .

CDR3nt: TGTGCCAGCTCACCATCTAGCGGGGGAGAGCAGTACTTC
CDR3aa: CASSPSSGGEQYF
abundance: .
j_gene: TRBJ2-7
v_gene: TRBV18
d_gene: TRBD2

CDR3nt: TGTGCCAGCGTTGACAGGCTAGCCACTGAAGCTTTCTTT
CDR3aa: CASVDRLATEAFF
abundance: .
j_gene: TRBJ1-1
v_gene: TRBV6-1
d_gene: .

CDR3nt: TGCGCCAGCAGCCCGGCGCGAGGGGAGACCCAGTACTTC
CDR3aa: CASSPARGETQYF
abundance: .
j_gene: TRBJ2-5
v_gene: TRBV5-1
d_gene: .

CDR3nt: TGCGCCAGCAGCTTGGATCGTACACAGTACTTC
CDR3aa: CASSLDRTQYF
abundance: .
j_gene: TRBJ2-5
v_gene: TRBV5-1
d_gene: .

CDR3nt: TGTGCCTGGGGCGGATCCTACGAGCAGTACTTC
CDR3aa: CAWGGSYEQYF
abundance: few
j_gene: TRBJ2-7
v_gene: TRBV30
d_gene: .

CDR3nt: TGTGCCAGCTCACTTTCTAGCGGGAGGAGCACAGATACGCAGTATTTT
CDR3aa: CASSLSSGRSTDTQYF
abundance: .
j_gene: TRBJ2-3
v_gene: TRBV18
d_gene: TRBD2

CDR3nt: TGTGCCAGCTCCCTGGTGGGAGGCAGGGAATACGAGCAGTACTTC
CDR3aa: CASSLVGGREYEQYF
abundance: .
j_gene: TRBJ2-7
v_gene: TRBV18
d_gene: .